Listed below are T cell receptor beta chains from one sample, sequenced in a study of ipilimumab plus nivolumab after autologous stem cell transplantation. Here immunoSEQ multiplex PCR was the method, and the copy in TCRdb shows in-frame clones only, minus some. Among some 41,000 clones listed, more than 85% were seen once. The sample was PBMCs, taken in a trial of ipilimumab plus nivolumab as post-transplant consolidation. The source is a male donor with multiple myeloma. The CDR3 runs from the conserved cysteine through the conserved F or W. A D gene is named only where the DNA matches it firmly. A clone size is listed for some rows: how often the clone was seen (once, few, many), or a class if it is expanded.

cdr3_nt cdr3_aa clone_size d_call j_call v_call
TGTGCCAGCAGCTTAGACAGCGACATTCAGTACTTC CASSLDSDIQYF - - TRBJ2-4 TRBV5-5
TGTGCCAGCAGCTTAGAAGTTCCCAACTATGGCTACACCTTC CASSLEVPNYGYTF - - TRBJ1-2 TRBV7-9
TGTGCCAGTAGTATCGGGCAGAGCTCTGGAAACACCATATATTTT CASSIGQSSGNTIYF - - TRBJ1-3 TRBV19
TGTGCCAGCAGCTTAAGCTTTGGGGATTACAATGAGCAGTTCTTC CASSLSFGDYNEQFF - - TRBJ2-1 TRBV7-3
TGTGCCAGCAGTTACTCAGGGGGCTTGGCCGGGGAGCTGTTTTTT CASSYSGGLAGELFF - TRBD1 TRBJ2-2 TRBV6-6
TGTGCCAGCTCCCTGGGGGTCTCTGGAAACACCATATATTTT CASSLGVSGNTIYF - - TRBJ1-3 TRBV18
TGTGCCAGCAGCTCCAACGGACGGGCCTATAATTCACCCCTCCACTTT CASSSNGRAYNSPLHF - - TRBJ1-6 TRBV7-2
TGTGCCAGCAGACTAGCGGGGGTATACAATGAGCAGTTCTTC CASRLAGVYNEQFF - TRBD2 TRBJ2-1 TRBV27
TGTGCCACCAGCGGGGGACTAGCGTCCTACAATGAGCAGTTCTTC CATSGGLASYNEQFF - TRBD2 TRBJ2-1 TRBV15
TGTGCCAGCTCGCCTGGCAGGTCGGACAATCAGCCCCAGCATTTT CASSPGRSDNQPQHF once - TRBJ1-5 TRBV18
TGTGCCAGCAGCTCGACCGGTAGCAATCAGCCCCAGCATTTT CASSSTGSNQPQHF - - TRBJ1-5 TRBV11-2
TGTGCCAGTAGTTCCGGGACTAGCGGGGGGGGAGGCATTCAGTACTTC CASSSGTSGGGGIQYF - TRBD2 TRBJ2-4 TRBV19
TGTGCCAGCACCTATCGGAGGGGGGGCGTTCCTAGCACAGATACGCAGTATTTT CASTYRRGGVPSTDTQYF - - TRBJ2-3 TRBV7-2
TGCAGTGCTATTGGCCAAGAGACCCAGTACTTC CSAIGQETQYF - - TRBJ2-5 TRBV20-1
TGTGCCAGCAGCCCGACCAGGGGGAGCGAGCAGTACTTC CASSPTRGSEQYF - TRBD1 TRBJ2-7 TRBV5-6
TGCAGTGCTAGAGATGGAAGGAGCCAGTACTTC CSARDGRSQYF once - TRBJ2-5 TRBV20-1
TGTGCCAGCTCACCCCTACATAGCGGGAGGACGTACAATGAGCAGTTCTTC CASSPLHSGRTYNEQFF - TRBD2 TRBJ2-1 TRBV18
TGCGCCAGCAGCCAAGATGACGAGGAATGGTGGGCCTACGAGCAGTACTTC CASSQDDEEWWAYEQYF - - TRBJ2-7 TRBV4-3